This T cell receptor beta chain was observed in a study of metastatic and nonmetastatic thyroid tumors. About the study: Across peripheral blood and tumor or nodule tissue samples taken from malignant and benign thyroid patients, the repertoires were compared with one another. Points from the study as a whole: Malignant thyroid tumors reportedly exceeded benign nodules significantly in TCR beta diversity, with the difference appearing in blood and tumor.

From germline, CDR1 is SEHNR and CDR2 FQNEAQ (reference sequence). This CDR3 region has 15 residues. The V and J ends lost 1 base and 4 bases respectively, with 10 bases between them. In the source study's methods: The study took CDR3 differences across clinicopathological groups and made a distant-metastasis classifier for papillary thyroid cancer from them. TCRdb re-clonotyped the PCR reads through MiXCR. TCRdb's processing, not the authors', yielded these V and J calls. The repertoire holds roughly 7,400 clones, with about 37% as singletons. This clone turned up a few times. Its cognate antigen is unknown. Before thyroid surgery, none of the patients had received any treatment.

This chain uses TRBV7-9 with TRBJ2-2; a weak D match, TRBD2 (5 bases). This sequence originates from a female donor with papillary thyroid cancer or a benign thyroid nodule (not recorded which). Some clones in this sample may be carry-over from other donors' samples. Sequencing was carried out using tumor tissue. The CDR3: CASSLGRGGTGELFF. CDR3 DNA: TGTGCCAGCAGCTTAGGGAGAGGAGGCACCGGGGAGCTGTTTTTT. Full variable domain (outside the CDR3, taken from reference TRBV7-9 and TRBJ2-2): DTGVSQNPRHKITKRGQNVTFRCDPISEHNRLYWYRQTLGQGPEFLTYFQNEAQLEKSRLLSDRFSAERPKGSFSTLEIQRTEQGDSAMYLCASSLGRGGTGELFFGEGSRLTVL.